This TCR beta chain comes out of a study of blood T cells in healthy people across ages. Study-wide findings and caveats: Diversity estimates from one million T cells were considered underestimates. The unknown donor CMV status may have confounded expanded clonotype changes. Long-lived and aged donors differed, with more naive CD4+ cells and higher diversity in the long-lived.

Sample-barcoded 5' priming and a J-beta primer mix drove a second PCR of 7 to 11 cycles. MiXCR, run by TCRdb on the 5' RACE reads, gives a single entry per CDR3 protein. Found here are about 1 million distinct CDR3 sequences, less than 50% of them singletons; the top ten hold approximately 17%. Remarks on this clonotype: Its antigen is unknown.

The CDR3 covers 16 residues. The germline V gene has CDR1 KGHDR and CDR2 SFDVKD. V lost 2 bases, J lost 12 bases, and 22 bases lay in between. The sample taken for sequencing was blood. This clonotype was sampled from a woman aged 60-75 years in good health. The chain carries TRBV24-1 and TRBJ2-1; the D gene could be TRBD1 or TRBD2 (8 bases each). This CDR3 reads CATSDSGGTGPKGQFF. The CDR3 nucleotides read TGTGCCACCAGTGATTCGGGAGGGACAGGTCCCAAGGGGCAGTTCTTC.